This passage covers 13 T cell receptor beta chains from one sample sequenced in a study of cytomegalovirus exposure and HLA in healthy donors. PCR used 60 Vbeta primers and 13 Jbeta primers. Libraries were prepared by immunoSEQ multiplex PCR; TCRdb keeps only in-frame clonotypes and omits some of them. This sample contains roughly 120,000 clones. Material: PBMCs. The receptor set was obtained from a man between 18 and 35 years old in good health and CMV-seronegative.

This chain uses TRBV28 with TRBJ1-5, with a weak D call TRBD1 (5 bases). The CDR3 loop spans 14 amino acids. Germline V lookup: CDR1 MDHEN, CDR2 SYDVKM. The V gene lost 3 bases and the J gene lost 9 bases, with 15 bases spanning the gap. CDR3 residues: CASSFRQIMGPQHF. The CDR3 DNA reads TGTGCCAGCAGTTTTAGACAGATCATGGGGCCCCAGCATTTT.

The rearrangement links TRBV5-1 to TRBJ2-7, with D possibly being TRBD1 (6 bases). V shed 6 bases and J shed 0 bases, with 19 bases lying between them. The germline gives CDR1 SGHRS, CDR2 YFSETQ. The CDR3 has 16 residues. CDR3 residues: CASTRTGTLSSYEQYF. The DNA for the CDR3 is TGCGCCAGCACCCGAACCGGGACACTTAGCTCCTACGAGCAGTACTTC.

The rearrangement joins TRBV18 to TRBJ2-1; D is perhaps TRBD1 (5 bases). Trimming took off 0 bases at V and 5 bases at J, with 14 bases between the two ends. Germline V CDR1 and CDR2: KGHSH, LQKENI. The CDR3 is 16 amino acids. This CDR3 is CASSPPFRTPDNEQFF. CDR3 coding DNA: TGTGCCAGCTCACCACCGTTTAGGACACCCGACAATGAGCAGTTCTTC.

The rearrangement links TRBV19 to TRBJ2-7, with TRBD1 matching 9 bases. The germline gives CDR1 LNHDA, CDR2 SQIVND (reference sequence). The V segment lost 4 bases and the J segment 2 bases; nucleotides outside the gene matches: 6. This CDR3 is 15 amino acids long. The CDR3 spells CASSREGTGPYEQYF. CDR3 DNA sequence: TGTGCCAGTAGTAGGGAGGGGACAGGGCCCTACGAGCAGTACTTC.

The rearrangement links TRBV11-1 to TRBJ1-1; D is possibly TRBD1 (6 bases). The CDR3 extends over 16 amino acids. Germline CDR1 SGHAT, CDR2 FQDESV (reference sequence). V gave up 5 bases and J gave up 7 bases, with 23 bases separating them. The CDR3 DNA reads TGTGCCAGCAGCAGGGACACCCCACGTCGTAGAGGTGAAGCTTTCTTT. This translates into CASSRDTPRRRGEAFF.

DNA for the CDR3: TGTGCCTGGAGCGCCCCGGGTCAGCAGTTCTTC. The encoded protein is CAWSAPGQQFF. The chain links TRBV30 to TRBJ2-1; D call uncertain. Germline V gene data show CDR1 as GTSNPN and CDR2 as SVGIG (reference sequence). Trimming cost V 3 bases and J 11 bases, with 11 bases left between them. The CDR3 loop spans 11 amino acids.

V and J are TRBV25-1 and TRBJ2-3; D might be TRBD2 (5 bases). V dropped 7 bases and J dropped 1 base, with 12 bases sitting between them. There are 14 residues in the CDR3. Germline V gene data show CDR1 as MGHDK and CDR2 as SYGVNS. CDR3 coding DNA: TGTGCCAGCAAACCCCACGGGGGCACAGATACGCAGTATTTT. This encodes CASKPHGGTDTQYF.

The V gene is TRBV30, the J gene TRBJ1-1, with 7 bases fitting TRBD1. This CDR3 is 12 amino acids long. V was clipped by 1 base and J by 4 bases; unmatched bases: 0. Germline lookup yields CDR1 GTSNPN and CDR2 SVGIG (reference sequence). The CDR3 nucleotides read TGTGCCTGGAGTGACAGGGGCACTGAAGCTTTCTTT. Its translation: CAWSDRGTEAFF.

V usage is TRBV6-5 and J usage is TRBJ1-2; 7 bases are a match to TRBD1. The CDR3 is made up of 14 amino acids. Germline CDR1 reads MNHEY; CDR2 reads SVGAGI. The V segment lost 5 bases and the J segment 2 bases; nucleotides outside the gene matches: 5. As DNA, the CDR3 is TGTGCCAGCAGTCGGGACAGCGTAAACTATGGCTACACCTTC. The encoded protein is CASSRDSVNYGYTF.

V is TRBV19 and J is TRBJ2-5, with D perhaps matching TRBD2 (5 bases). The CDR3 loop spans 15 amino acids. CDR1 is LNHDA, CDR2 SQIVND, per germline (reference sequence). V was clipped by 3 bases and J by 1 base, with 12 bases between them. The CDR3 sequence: CASSIGKVSQETQYF. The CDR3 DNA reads TGTGCCAGTAGTATCGGGAAAGTCAGCCAAGAGACCCAGTACTTC.

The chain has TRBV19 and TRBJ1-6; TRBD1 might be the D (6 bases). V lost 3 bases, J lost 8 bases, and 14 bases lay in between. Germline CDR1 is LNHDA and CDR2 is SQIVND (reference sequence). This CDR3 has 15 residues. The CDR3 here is CASSMERTADSPLHF. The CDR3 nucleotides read TGTGCCAGTAGTATGGAAAGGACAGCGGATTCACCCCTCCACTTT.

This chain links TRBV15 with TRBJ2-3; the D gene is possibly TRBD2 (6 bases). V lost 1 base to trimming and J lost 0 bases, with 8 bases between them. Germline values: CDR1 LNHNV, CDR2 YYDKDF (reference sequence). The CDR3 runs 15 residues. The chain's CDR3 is CATSRGGTSTDTQYF. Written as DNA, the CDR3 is TGTGCCACCAGCAGAGGAGGGACTAGCACAGATACGCAGTATTTT.

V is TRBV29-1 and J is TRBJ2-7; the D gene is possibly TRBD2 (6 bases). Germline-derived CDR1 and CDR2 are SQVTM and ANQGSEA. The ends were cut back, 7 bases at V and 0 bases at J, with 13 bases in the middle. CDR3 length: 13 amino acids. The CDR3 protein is CSAGGLFSYEQYF. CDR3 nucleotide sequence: TGCAGCGCCGGAGGGTTGTTCTCCTACGAGCAGTACTTC.